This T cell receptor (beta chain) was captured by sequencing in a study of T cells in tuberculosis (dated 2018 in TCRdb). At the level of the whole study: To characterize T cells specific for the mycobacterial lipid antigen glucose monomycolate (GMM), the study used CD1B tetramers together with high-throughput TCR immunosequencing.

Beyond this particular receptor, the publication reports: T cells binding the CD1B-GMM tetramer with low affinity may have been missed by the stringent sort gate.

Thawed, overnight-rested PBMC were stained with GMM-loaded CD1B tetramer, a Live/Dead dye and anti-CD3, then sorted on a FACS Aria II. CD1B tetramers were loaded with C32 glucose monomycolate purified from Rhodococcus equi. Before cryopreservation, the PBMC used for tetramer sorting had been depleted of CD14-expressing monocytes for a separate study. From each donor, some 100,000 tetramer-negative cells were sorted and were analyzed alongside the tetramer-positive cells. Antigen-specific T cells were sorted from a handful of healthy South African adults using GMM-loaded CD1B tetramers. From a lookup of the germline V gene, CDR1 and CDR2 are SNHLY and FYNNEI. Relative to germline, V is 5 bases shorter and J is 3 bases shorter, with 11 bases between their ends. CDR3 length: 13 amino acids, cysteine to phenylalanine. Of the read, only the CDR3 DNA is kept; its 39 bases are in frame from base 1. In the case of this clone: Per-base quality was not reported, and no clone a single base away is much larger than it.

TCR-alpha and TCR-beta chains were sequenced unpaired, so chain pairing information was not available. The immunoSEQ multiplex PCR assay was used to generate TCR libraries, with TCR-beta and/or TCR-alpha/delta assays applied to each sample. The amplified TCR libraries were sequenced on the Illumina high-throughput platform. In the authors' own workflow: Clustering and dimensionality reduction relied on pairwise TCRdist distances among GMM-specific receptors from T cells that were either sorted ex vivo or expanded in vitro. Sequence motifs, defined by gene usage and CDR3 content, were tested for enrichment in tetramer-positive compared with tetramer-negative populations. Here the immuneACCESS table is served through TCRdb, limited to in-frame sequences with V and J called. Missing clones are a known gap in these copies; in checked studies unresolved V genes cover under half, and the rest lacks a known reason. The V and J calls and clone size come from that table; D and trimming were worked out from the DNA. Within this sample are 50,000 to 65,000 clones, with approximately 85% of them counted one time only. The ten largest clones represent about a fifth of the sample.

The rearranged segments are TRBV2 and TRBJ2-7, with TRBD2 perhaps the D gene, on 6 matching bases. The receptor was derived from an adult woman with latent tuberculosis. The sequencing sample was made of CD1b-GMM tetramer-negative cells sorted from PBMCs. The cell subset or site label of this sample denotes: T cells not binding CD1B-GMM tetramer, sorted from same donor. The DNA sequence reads TGTGCCAGCAGTCTAGGAGGGGACTACGAGCAGTACTTC. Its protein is CASSLGGDYEQYF. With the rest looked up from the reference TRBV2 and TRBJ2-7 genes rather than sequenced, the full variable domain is EPEVTQTPSHQVTQMGQEVILRCVPISNHLYFYWYRQILGQKVEFLVSFYNNEISEKSEIFDDQFSVERPDGSNFTLKIRSTKLEDSAMYFCASSLGGDYEQYFGPGTRLTVT.